This T cell receptor (beta chain) comes out of a study of blood T cell repertoires in COVID-19. Overall study: COVID-19 samples from acute and convalescent phases originated in the United States, Italy and Spain.

Methods used by the authors: Quantification of nucleated cells was approximated via reference gene primer amplification. Sequenced by immunoSEQ multiplex PCR; TCRdb stores in-frame clones only, minus some. V and J calls and clone size are as listed in that table; D and trimming were resolved from the DNA. Of about 110,000 clones listed, around 82% are singletons. The germline gives CDR1 SGHAT, CDR2 FQNNGV. There are 16 residues in the CDR3. V gave up 1 base and J gave up 10 bases, with 22 bases separating them. The sample comprised peripheral blood. The TCR comes from a human donor in a cohort sampled during active or convalescent COVID-19. The chain joins TRBV11-2 to TRBJ1-1, with a weak D call TRBD1 (5 bases). The CDR3 loop reads CASSLVTGYVGVGAFF. CDR3 nucleotide sequence: TGTGCCAGCAGCTTAGTAACAGGTTACGTCGGAGTAGGAGCTTTCTTT.